Following are 21 T cell receptor beta chains from one sample sequenced in a study of shared clonotypes between healthy human individuals. Using immunoSEQ multiplex PCR, the repertoire was profiled, and TCRdb retains in-frame clones only, with some absent. Here the sample spans more than 400,000 clones, roughly 80% being singletons. Input material: PBMCs. These receptors all stem from a woman between 35 and 50 years old in good health. Some clones in this sample may be carry-over from other donors' samples.

This rearrangement joins TRBV5-6 to TRBJ2-6; 7 bases match TRBD1. V dropped 3 bases and J dropped 0; count of bases not matched to a gene: 3. In germline, CDR1 is SGHDT, CDR2 YYEEEE. CDR3 length equals 16 residues. CDR3 nucleotide sequence: TGTGCCAGCAGCTCACAGGGGACCTCTGGGGCCAACGTCCTGACTTTC. Protein product: CASSSQGTSGANVLTF.

Of note for this clone: With a far larger clone one base away, a read error is the likely cause. Other nucleotide sequences in the sample specify the same CDR3. This chain uses TRBV11-2 with TRBJ2-6; D could derive from TRBD1 or TRBD2 (5 bases each). The CDR3 runs 18 residues. Germline V gene sequence: CDR1 SGHAT, CDR2 FQNNGV. CDR3 DNA sequence: TGTGCTAGCAGCTTTATTCCTGGGACGTCCCCTGGGGCCAACGTCCTGACTTTC. Protein sequence: CASSFIPGTSPGANVLTF.

This sequence joins TRBV9 and TRBJ1-3, with no clear D. The CDR3 consists of 16 residues. The V and J ends lost 1 base and 0 bases respectively, with 11 bases between them. From germline, CDR1 is SGDLS and CDR2 YYNGEE. CDR3 sequence reads: CASSVLSGLSGNTIYF. In DNA form, the CDR3 reads TGTGCCAGCAGCGTACTCTCGGGCCTCTCTGGAAACACCATATATTTT.

The gene calls are TRBV19 and TRBJ2-3, with D possibly matching TRBD2 (6 bases). Germline assignment: CDR1 LNHDA and CDR2 SQIVND (reference sequence). This CDR3 has 14 amino acids. V lost 4 bases to trimming and J lost 2 bases, with 10 bases between them. CDR3 bases: TGTGCCAGTAGTACGGCGGGGATCACAGATACGCAGTATTTT. Translating it yields CASSTAGITDTQYF.

The chain uses TRBV27 and TRBJ2-7, with D unresolved. Germline V gives CDR1 MNHEY, CDR2 SMNVEV (reference sequence). V lost 3 bases and J 0 bases, leaving 12 bases between the germline ends. The CDR3 length is 15 residues. This chain's CDR3 is CASSFQSRNSYEQYF. DNA for the CDR3: TGTGCCAGCAGTTTCCAATCCAGGAACTCCTACGAGCAGTACTTC.

The gene calls are TRBV19 and TRBJ2-2; D gene unclear. The CDR3 has 14 amino acids. The germline V gene encodes CDR1 LNHDA and CDR2 SQIVND (reference sequence). Between the trimmed V and J ends, which lost 5 bases and 7 bases, there was a span of 14 bases. The CDR3: CASSASFEFGELFF. The CDR3 bases are TGTGCCAGTAGTGCCAGCTTCGAGTTCGGGGAGCTGTTTTTT.

This clone turned up a few times. The V and J genes are TRBV30 and TRBJ1-6; 11 bases match TRBD1. The germline gives CDR1 GTSNPN, CDR2 SVGIG (reference sequence). Unmatched junction bases numbered 4, after V lost 5 bases and J lost 7 bases. The CDR3 runs 14 residues. The CDR3 nucleotides read TGTGCCTGGGGACAGGGGGCTTCCAATTCACCCCTCCACTTT. Translated, it gives CAWGQGASNSPLHF.

The chain combines TRBV11-2 with TRBJ2-1, with D unresolved. The V end was cut by 0 bases, the J end by 6 bases, with 12 bases between. Per the germline V gene, CDR1 is SGHAT and CDR2 is FQNNGV. The CDR3 has 15 amino acids. The CDR3 reads CASSLDRVRVNEQFF. In DNA form, the CDR3 reads TGTGCCAGCAGCTTAGATCGGGTAAGGGTCAATGAGCAGTTCTTC.

This chain joins TRBV4-3 and TRBJ2-1; the D is unclear. The CDR3 is 15 residues long. Germline CDR1 is LGHNA and CDR2 is YSLEER. Trimming shortened V by 0 bases and J by 4 bases, and 10 bases separated the two germline ends. As DNA, the CDR3 is TGCGCCAGCAGCCAAGATCCTCAGCCATACAATGAGCAGTTCTTC. Amino acid sequence: CASSQDPQPYNEQFF.

Remarks on this clone: A far larger clone lies a single base away; this is likely a read error. V usage is TRBV28 and J usage is TRBJ1-5; 9 nucleotides match TRBD1. The DNA end is a closer match to TRBJ2-3, so the J assignment may be wrong. Germline loops: CDR1 MDHEN, CDR2 SYDVKM. CDR3 length: 17 residues. CDR3 sequence: CASRSTGDRVSVQPQYF. CDR3 nucleotide sequence: TGTGCCAGCAGGAGTACCGGGGACAGGGTCTCCGTTCAGCCCCAGTATTTT.

Details on this clone: This is likely an artifact of a read error, given a far larger clone one base away. The chain couples TRBV4-2 to TRBJ2-7; 7 bases are a match to TRBD2. CDR1 and CDR2 from the germline V gene are LGHNA and YNFKEQ. V shed 0 bases and J 5 bases; nucleotides not matched to a gene: 16. CDR3 length: 18 residues. The CDR3 DNA reads as TGTGCCAGCAGCCAAGAGTGGGCGGGAGAGCCTTTCGTACACGAGCAGTACTTC. Its protein is CASSQEWAGEPFVHEQYF.

The chain couples TRBV5-1 to TRBJ2-7; TRBD1 matches 8 bases. V lost 3 bases and J lost 2; bases outside the gene matches: 4. Germline values: CDR1 SGHRS, CDR2 YFSETQ. This CDR3 has 14 residues. CDR3 region: CASSSGTGAYEQYF. The CDR3 DNA is TGCGCCAGCAGCTCAGGGACAGGAGCCTACGAGCAGTACTTC.

This clone was detected ten times or more. The identical CDR3 is also encoded by other nucleotide sequences in the sample. The chain couples TRBV19 to TRBJ2-5; 16 bases are shared with TRBD2. With V trimmed by 5 bases and J by 4 bases, 4 bases remained unmatched. Germline CDR1 reads LNHDA; CDR2 reads SQIVND (reference sequence). This CDR3 spans 16 amino acids. The CDR3 is CASSFGTSGRGETQYF. The CDR3, as DNA: TGTGCCAGTAGTTTTGGGACTAGCGGGAGGGGAGAGACCCAGTACTTC.

The chain is built from TRBV4-1 and TRBJ1-2; the D is unclear. Germline assignment: CDR1 MGHRA and CDR2 YSYEKL. The germline V and J ends were trimmed by 4 bases and 8 bases, with 11 bases remaining between them. CDR3 length: 12 residues. The CDR3 loop is CASSRDMRGYTF. CDR3 bases: TGCGCCAGCAGCCGAGACATGAGGGGCTACACCTTC.

With respect to this clone: A far larger clone lies a single base away; this is likely a read error. The identical CDR3 is also encoded by other nucleotide sequences in the sample. This chain links TRBV4-3 with TRBJ1-2, with a tentative D call TRBD1 (5 bases). CDR3 length: 17 residues. CDR1 is LGHNA and CDR2 is YSLEER in the germline V gene. CDR3 DNA sequence: TGCGCCAGCAGCCAACACGGGACCCACGGGCTCTCGGGTGGCTACACATTC. This translates into CASSQHGTHGLSGGYTF.

The chain employs TRBV18 and TRBJ2-2, with unresolved D. The CDR3 extends over 14 amino acids. V was pared by 2 bases and J by 3 bases, with 7 bases between. Germline CDR1 is KGHSH and CDR2 is LQKENI. The CDR3 protein is CASSPYSDTGELFF. In DNA, the CDR3 is TGTGCCAGCTCACCATATTCGGACACCGGGGAGCTGTTTTTT. The full variable domain, completed using reference TRBV18 and TRBJ2-2, is NAGVMQNPRHLVRRRGQEARLRCSPMKGHSHVYWYRQLPEEGLKFMVYLQKENIIDESGMPKERFSAEFPKEGPSILRIQQVVRGDSAAYFCASSPYSDTGELFFGEGSRLTVL.

This clone was picked up a small number of times. Other DNA sequences in the sample encode the same CDR3. The chain links TRBV5-1 to TRBJ2-6; 10 bases are a match to TRBD1. The V gene's germline CDR1 is SGHRS and CDR2 YFSETQ. The CDR3 is 16 residues long. With V trimmed by 3 bases and J by 1 base, 1 base remained unmatched. The CDR3 reads CASSWTGGSGANVLTF. The CDR3 bases are TGCGCCAGCAGCTGGACAGGGGGATCTGGGGCCAACGTCCTGACTTTC.

A note on this clone: At one boundary the junction diverges from the germline segment, which might be a read error. The rearrangement joins TRBV7-7 to TRBJ2-7; D gene unclear. CDR3 length: 14 residues. The germline V gene has CDR1 SSHAT and CDR2 FNYEAQ (reference sequence). The CDR3 here is CASSLDRGSYEQYF. CDR3 nucleotides: TGTGCTAGCAGCTTAGATCGTGGGTCCTACGAGCAGTACTTC. Full variable domain (missing parts from reference TRBV7-7 and TRBJ2-7): GAGVSQSPRYKVTKRGQDVTLRCDPISSHATLYWYQQALGQGPEFLTYFNYEAQPDKSGLPSDRFSAERPEGSISTLTIQRTEQRDSAMYRCASSLDRGSYEQYFGPGTRLTVT.

Notes on this clone: Only one base separates this from a far larger clonotype, so it likely reflects a read error. The chain uses TRBV30 and TRBJ2-1; 7 bases line up with TRBD2. There are 13 residues in the CDR3. Germline lookup yields CDR1 GTSNPN and CDR2 SVGIG (reference sequence). Losses at the gene ends were 5 bases for V and 13 bases for J; bases not matched to a gene: 14. The CDR3 nucleotides are TGTGCCTGGGGTCCCATTTCCGGGACTATCCAGTTCTTC. This translates into CAWGPISGTIQFF.

The genes are TRBV4-1 and TRBJ2-3; D call uncertain. Per germline, CDR1 MGHRA and CDR2 YSYEKL. This CDR3 comprises 14 residues. Trimming pared 2 bases from V and 8 bases from J, leaving 14 bases between. In DNA form, the CDR3 reads TGCGCCAGCAGCCAATCTTTGAGCGCAAGTACGCAGTATTTT. Translating gives CASSQSLSASTQYF.

This clone was observed a few times. The chain is built from TRBV2 and TRBJ1-5; 12 bases line up with TRBD1. The CDR3 spans 15 residues. Germline CDR1 is SNHLY and CDR2 is FYNNEI. V was clipped by 6 bases and J by 5 bases; unmatched bases: 5. The CDR3 reads CASSYGTGGHQPQHF. The CDR3 DNA sequence: TGTGCCAGCAGCTATGGGACAGGGGGCCATCAGCCCCAGCATTTT.